This T cell receptor (beta chain) was captured in a study of blood T cell repertoires in COVID-19. Source study methods: Amplifying reference gene primers gave estimates of nucleated cell counts. Repertoires were generated with immunoSEQ multiplex PCR, while TCRdb's copy carries only in-frame clones and drops some. For V, J and clone size, that table is used; D and trimming come from the DNA. There are approximately 38,000 clones in the sample; roughly 88% occur only once, and around 5% lies in the top ten. This clone appeared a single time. The receptor's source is a woman in her sixties or seventies with active COVID-19. The sequenced material came from peripheral blood.

CDR3 sequence: CASSPGAATDNEQFF. The CDR3 DNA follows: TGTGCCAGCTCACCAGGGGCGGCGACCGACAATGAGCAGTTCTTC. The chain combines TRBV18 with TRBJ2-1, with D possibly TRBD1 on 5 matching bases. Between the trimmed V and J ends, which lost 2 bases and 5 bases, there was a span of 13 bases. CDR3 length equals 15 residues. Per the germline V gene, CDR1 is KGHSH and CDR2 is LQKENI. Combining the CDR3 with reference TRBV18 and TRBJ2-1 gives the whole variable domain NAGVMQNPRHLVRRRGQEARLRCSPMKGHSHVYWYRQLPEEGLKFMVYLQKENIIDESGMPKERFSAEFPKEGPSILRIQQVVRGDSAAYFCASSPGAATDNEQFFGPGTRLTVL.